The clone carrying this T cell receptor beta chain appeared many times. Its target is not known. V lost 4 bases to trimming and J lost 7 bases, with 20 bases between them. Germline CDR1 and CDR2: MGHDK and SYGVNS. The CDR3 runs to 16 residues. The data are from a study of T cell repertoires in cytomegalovirus infection. Study in general: Public TCR beta signatures indicated both CMV infection and matching HLA type. Study-wide findings and caveats: Clonotypes of TCR beta that were HLA-C-restricted and CMV-specific dominated the ex vivo response.

In TCRdb, the reads were re-called with MiXCR into one record per CDR3 protein. Of about 140,000 distinct CDR3 sequences detected, roughly 6% appear once; the ten largest clones hold about a sixth. Sequencing was performed on PBMCs. The chain links TRBV25-1 to TRBJ2-1; no firm D call. The receptor comes from a human donor in good health (CMV status not recorded). Some clones in this sample may be carry-over from other donors' samples. In nucleotides, the CDR3 is TGTGCCAGCAGTGGTTTAAAGGGTAAAGGAAAAAATGAGCAGTTCTTC. Residues: CASSGLKGKGKNEQFF.